The 28 T cell receptor beta chains presented below share a single source sample, sequenced in a study of blood T cell repertoires in COVID-19. Profiling relied on immunoSEQ multiplex PCR, and the TCRdb table lists in-frame clones only, not all of them. Of more than 300,000 clones listed, more than 75% are singletons. Sequenced: PBMCs or T cells enriched from blood (not recorded which). These receptor sequences come from a young woman who had recovered from COVID-19.

V gene TRBV11-3 combines with J gene TRBJ1-2; 10 nucleotides agree with TRBD1. Germline CDR1 reads SGHNT; CDR2 reads YENEEA. The CDR3 runs 20 residues. V shed 5 bases, J shed 4 bases, and the junction held 22 bases outside the gene matches. The CDR3 DNA follows: TGTGCCAGCAGCCCCACCCCTGGAGGGGACAGGGGAGGTTTACCCTATGGCTACACCTTC. The encoded protein is CASSPTPGGDRGGLPYGYTF.

This clone was recorded only once. The junction shows a germline mismatch at one end, possibly a read error. This rearrangement joins TRBV29-1 to TRBJ1-2; no clear D. The germline V gene has CDR1 SQVTM and CDR2 ANQGSEA. This CDR3 contains 14 residues. For the CDR3, the DNA is TGCAGCGTTGAGTCGGGATACTCTAACTATGGCCACACCTTC. This sequence encodes CSVESGYSNYGHTF.

This chain connects TRBV9 to TRBJ1-1, with D tentatively TRBD1 (6 bases). Germline V gene sequence: CDR1 SGDLS, CDR2 YYNGEE. The ends were cut back, 7 bases at V and 0 bases at J, with 16 bases in the middle. This CDR3 has 15 amino acids. The CDR3 is CASEAPGTLNTEAFF. The CDR3 bases are TGTGCCAGCGAGGCTCCCGGGACACTGAACACTGAAGCTTTCTTT.

Here the CDR3 reads CASSDRGGDYGYTF. The CDR3 nucleotides are TGTGCCAGCAGTGATAGGGGGGGCGACTATGGCTACACCTTC. The chain uses TRBV6-1 and TRBJ1-2; weak D call: TRBD1 (6 bases). Germline CDR1 and CDR2: MNHNS and SASEGT. With 3 bases removed from V and 3 bases from J, the gap between germline ends came to 11 bases. This CDR3 is 14 amino acids long.

J is TRBJ2-5 and V is TRBV19; 7 positions agree with TRBD2. Per germline, CDR1 LNHDA and CDR2 SQIVND (reference sequence). The CDR3 has 15 residues. The ends lost 5 bases at V and 1 base at J; junction bases unmatched: 7. CDR3: CASSLRTSLQETQYF. The CDR3 region has the DNA TGTGCCAGTAGTCTAAGGACTAGTCTCCAAGAGACCCAGTACTTC.

The chain combines TRBV5-1 with TRBJ2-1; 8 bases fit TRBD1. V gave up 4 bases and J gave up 0 bases; unmatched junction bases: 6. The CDR3 totals 16 residues. The germline V gene has CDR1 SGHRS and CDR2 YFSETQ. In nucleotides, the CDR3 is TGCGCCAGCAGCCTGGATGGACAGGGCTCCTACAATGAGCAGTTCTTC. It is translated as CASSLDGQGSYNEQFF.

V usage is TRBV30 and J usage is TRBJ2-2; tentative D call: TRBD1 (6 bases). The CDR3 covers 15 residues. Trimming pared 4 bases from V and 0 bases from J, leaving 12 bases between. The germline V gene has CDR1 GTSNPN and CDR2 SVGIG (reference sequence). The CDR3, as DNA: TGTGCCTGGAAAGGGGGTACCGCGAACACCGGGGAGCTGTTTTTT. This sequence encodes CAWKGGTANTGELFF.

The sample holds one count of this clone. The chain uses TRBV5-4 and TRBJ1-1; possible D gene TRBD1, 6 bases. The germline CDR1 and CDR2 sequences are SGHNT and YYREEE (reference sequence). Trimming shortened V by 5 bases and J by 1 base, and 12 bases separated the two germline ends. The CDR3 extends over 14 amino acids. The CDR3 sequence is CASSATGKNTEAFF. Here the CDR3 DNA reads TGTGCCAGCAGTGCTACAGGGAAGAACACTGAAGCTTTCTTT.

The DNA for the CDR3 is TGTGCCAGCAGCTCCCGGGTCAAAGATTCACCCCTCCACTTT. Protein product: CASSSRVKDSPLHF. This sequence joins TRBV7-2 and TRBJ1-6; D not resolved. V was cut by 4 bases and J by 8 bases, with 12 bases left in between. Germline V gene sequence: CDR1 SGHTA, CDR2 FQGNSA. The CDR3 has 14 amino acids.

The chain carries TRBV28 and TRBJ1-3; no definite D call. Germline values: CDR1 MDHEN, CDR2 SYDVKM. Deletions cut 5 bases from V and 0 bases from J, with 5 bases between. The CDR3 has 13 amino acids. The CDR3 nucleotides are TGTGCCAGCAGTAAGCCCTCTGGAAACACCATATATTTT. This codes for CASSKPSGNTIYF. The full variable domain, with the rest looked up from reference TRBV28 and TRBJ1-3, is DVKVTQSSRYLVKRTGEKVFLECVQDMDHENMFWYRQDPGLGLRLIYFSYDVKMKEKGDIPEGYSVSREKKERFSLILESASTNQTSMYLCASSKPSGNTIYFGEGSWLTVV.

The gene calls are TRBV27 and TRBJ1-2; weak D call: TRBD1 (5 bases). Trimming cost V 4 bases and J 3 bases, with 12 bases left between them. The CDR3 is made up of 14 amino acids. Germline CDR1 is MNHEY and CDR2 is SMNVEV (reference sequence). Here the CDR3 reads CASSWGLADYGYTF. CDR3 nucleotide sequence: TGTGCCAGCAGTTGGGGACTGGCGGACTATGGCTACACCTTC.

V usage is TRBV5-1 and J usage is TRBJ1-2; D is unclear. Trimming left V 4 bases short and J 1 base short, with 17 bases between. The germline V gene encodes CDR1 SGHRS and CDR2 YFSETQ. This CDR3 spans 16 amino acids. CDR3 bases: TGCGCCAGCAGCCGCTCGCAGCAGGCGATTAACTATGGCTACACCTTC. Protein: CASSRSQQAINYGYTF.

The V and J genes are TRBV18 and TRBJ1-5, with 10 bases aligning to TRBD1. The CDR3 loop spans 17 amino acids. Germline V gene data show CDR1 as KGHSH and CDR2 as LQKENI. V lost 3 bases, J lost 2 bases, and 7 bases stayed unmatched. For the CDR3, the DNA is TGTGCCAGCTCACCGGCAAGACAGGGGGCCGGCAATCAGCCCCAGCATTTT. As protein: CASSPARQGAGNQPQHF.

The CDR3 reads CASSRRTGGFNEKLFF. The CDR3 nucleotides are TGTGCCAGCAGCCGCCGAACAGGGGGCTTCAATGAAAAACTGTTTTTT. The chain is built from TRBV7-2 and TRBJ1-4, with 9 bases identical to TRBD1. The CDR3 length is 16 residues. Germline CDR1 is SGHTA and CDR2 is FQGNSA. With 5 bases clipped from V and 5 bases from J, the junction kept 9 bases outside the gene matches. Full variable domain (outside the CDR3, taken from reference TRBV7-2 and TRBJ1-4): GAGVSQSPSNKVTEKGKDVELRCDPISGHTALYWYRQSLGQGLEFLIYFQGNSAPDKSGLPSDRFSAERTGGSVSTLTIQRTQQEDSAVYLCASSRRTGGFNEKLFFGSGTQLSVL.

There are a few counts of this clone. The CDR3 nucleotides are TGTGCCAGCAGAGGACAGGGGCCCGAGCAGTACTTC. The encoded protein is CASRGQGPEQYF. The rearrangement links TRBV2 to TRBJ2-7; TRBD1 matches at 9 bases. The CDR3 consists of 12 residues. J lost 6 bases, V lost 6 bases, and 3 bases had no gene match. CDR1 SNHLY and CDR2 FYNNEI come from the germline V gene.

The chain joins TRBV9 to TRBJ1-6, with D possibly TRBD1 on 6 matching bases. This CDR3 contains 16 residues. From germline, CDR1 is SGDLS and CDR2 YYNGEE. Deletions cut 2 bases from V and 7 bases from J, with 16 bases between. DNA for the CDR3: TGTGCCAGCAGCGTCTCGACAGGTAGCCCCAATTCACCCCTCCACTTT. Protein: CASSVSTGSPNSPLHF.

This clone was picked up one time. The rearrangement links TRBV7-2 to TRBJ2-3; TRBD2 might be the D (5 bases). Trimming removed 4 bases from V and 0 bases from J, with 11 bases in between. This CDR3 is built from 15 residues. Germline lookup yields CDR1 SGHTA and CDR2 FQGNSA. CDR3 residues: CASSSPRESTDTQYF. The CDR3 DNA is TGTGCCAGCAGCTCCCCAAGGGAGAGCACAGATACGCAGTATTTT.

The chain joins TRBV30 to TRBJ1-4; 9 bases align to TRBD1. CDR3 length: 16 amino acids. With V trimmed by 1 base and J by 2 bases, 5 bases remained unmatched. Germline loops: CDR1 GTSNPN, CDR2 SVGIG (reference sequence). The chain's CDR3 is CAWSGGQGSTNEKLFF. As DNA, the CDR3 is TGTGCCTGGAGTGGGGGACAGGGAAGTACTAATGAAAAACTGTTTTTT.

The rearrangement joins TRBV28 to TRBJ1-2, with 9 bases matching TRBD1. J lost 8 bases, V lost 4 bases, and 11 bases had no gene match. The CDR3 has 15 amino acids. From germline, CDR1 is MDHEN and CDR2 SYDVKM. The CDR3 spells CASSSPTGTGWGYTF. The CDR3 nucleotides are TGTGCCAGCAGTTCGCCTACCGGGACAGGGTGGGGCTACACCTTC.

The rearrangement joins TRBV28 to TRBJ2-2, with a possible D match to TRBD1 (6 bases). CDR1 MDHEN and CDR2 SYDVKM come from the germline V gene. The CDR3 extends over 15 amino acids. Trimming shortened V by 6 bases and J by 3 bases, and 14 bases separated the two germline ends. CDR3 DNA: TGTGCCAGCAGCCCTACAGGGATCGACACCGGGGAGCTGTTTTTT. Its protein is CASSPTGIDTGELFF. Using reference TRBV28 and TRBJ2-2 for the parts outside the CDR3, the full variable domain is DVKVTQSSRYLVKRTGEKVFLECVQDMDHENMFWYRQDPGLGLRLIYFSYDVKMKEKGDIPEGYSVSREKKERFSLILESASTNQTSMYLCASSPTGIDTGELFFGEGSRLTVL.

The chain is built from TRBV28 and TRBJ1-1, with a weak D call TRBD1 (5 bases). This CDR3 contains 14 residues. Per the germline V gene, CDR1 is MDHEN and CDR2 is SYDVKM. V gave up 3 bases and J gave up 4 bases, with 12 bases separating them. CDR3 sequence (DNA): TGTGCCAGCAGTTTTTTCGGAGGGACCACTGAAGCTTTCTTT. It is translated as CASSFFGGTTEAFF.

V and J are TRBV6-5 and TRBJ1-3, with D unclear. Germline V CDR1 and CDR2: MNHEY, SVGAGI. V was trimmed by 7 bases and J by 5 bases, leaving 12 bases between them. There are 13 residues in the CDR3. CDR3 DNA: TGTGCCAGCAAACAAACAGAGCGAAACACCATATATTTT. It encodes CASKQTERNTIYF.

This chain links TRBV6-5 with TRBJ1-4; tentative D call: TRBD1 (5 bases). The CDR3 is 14 amino acids. From germline, CDR1 is MNHEY and CDR2 SVGAGI. The V gene lost 10 bases and the J gene lost 4 bases, with 16 bases spanning the gap. The CDR3 here is CATSQTAYNEKLFF. In DNA form, the CDR3 reads TGTGCCACATCTCAGACAGCCTATAATGAAAAACTGTTTTTT.

The V and J genes are TRBV7-6 and TRBJ2-5, with a possible D match to TRBD2 (6 bases). The germline V and J ends were trimmed by 1 base and 0 bases, with 9 bases remaining between them. Germline lookup yields CDR1 SGHVS and CDR2 FNYEAQ. CDR3 size: 15 residues. CDR3 amino acids: CASSLELANQETQYF. The CDR3 bases are TGTGCCAGCAGCTTAGAACTAGCTAACCAAGAGACCCAGTACTTC.

The chain uses TRBV7-2 and TRBJ1-5; D perhaps matches TRBD1 (6 bases). V dropped 6 bases and J dropped 4 bases, with 16 bases sitting between them. Germline-derived CDR1 and CDR2 are SGHTA and FQGNSA. CDR3 size: 15 residues. The CDR3 spells CASRSTGSANQPQHF. In DNA, the CDR3 is TGTGCCAGCAGGTCGACAGGTAGCGCGAATCAGCCCCAGCATTTT.

The chain combines TRBV14 with TRBJ1-1; 9 bases fit TRBD1. J gave up 0 bases and V 0 bases, and 8 bases lay outside the gene matches. CDR1 and CDR2 from the germline V gene are SGHDN and FVKESK. The length of the CDR3 is 18 residues. The chain's CDR3 is CASSQEGAGQGMNTEAFF. The CDR3 nucleotides read TGTGCCAGCAGCCAAGAAGGCGCTGGACAGGGGATGAACACTGAAGCTTTCTTT.

The chain employs TRBV21-1 and TRBJ1-2; the table gives TRBD1 as D, unverified against the DNA. TRBV21-1 is recorded as a pseudogene. The CDR3 is 18 amino acids. CDR3 sequence reads: CASSKGDSLIPANYGYTF. Written as DNA, the CDR3 is TGTGCCAGCAGCAAAGGCGACAGCCTGATTCCCGCTAACTATGGCTACACCTTC.

This CDR3 is CATRGGYGYTF. CDR3 coding DNA: TGTGCCACGCGGGGCGGCTATGGCTACACCTTC. This rearrangement joins TRBV6-5 to TRBJ1-2; TRBD1 is a possible D gene (5 bases). From germline, CDR1 is MNHEY and CDR2 SVGAGI. The CDR3 consists of 11 residues. Deletions cut 10 bases from V and 4 bases from J, with 10 bases between.